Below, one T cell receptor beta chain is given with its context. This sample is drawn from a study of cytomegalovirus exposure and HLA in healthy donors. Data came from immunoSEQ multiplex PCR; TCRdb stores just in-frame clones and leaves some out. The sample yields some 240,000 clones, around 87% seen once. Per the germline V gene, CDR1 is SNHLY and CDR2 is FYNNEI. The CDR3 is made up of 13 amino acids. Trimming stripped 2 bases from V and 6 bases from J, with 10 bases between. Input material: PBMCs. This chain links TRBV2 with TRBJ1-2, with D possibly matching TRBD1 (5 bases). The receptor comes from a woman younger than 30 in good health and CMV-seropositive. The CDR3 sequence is CASSESGIDGYTF. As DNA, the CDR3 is TGTGCCAGCAGTGAATCAGGGATTGATGGCTACACCTTC. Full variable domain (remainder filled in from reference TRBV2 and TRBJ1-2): EPEVTQTPSHQVTQMGQEVILRCVPISNHLYFYWYRQILGQKVEFLVSFYNNEISEKSEIFDDQFSVERPDGSNFTLKIRSTKLEDSAMYFCASSESGIDGYTFGSGTRLTVV.